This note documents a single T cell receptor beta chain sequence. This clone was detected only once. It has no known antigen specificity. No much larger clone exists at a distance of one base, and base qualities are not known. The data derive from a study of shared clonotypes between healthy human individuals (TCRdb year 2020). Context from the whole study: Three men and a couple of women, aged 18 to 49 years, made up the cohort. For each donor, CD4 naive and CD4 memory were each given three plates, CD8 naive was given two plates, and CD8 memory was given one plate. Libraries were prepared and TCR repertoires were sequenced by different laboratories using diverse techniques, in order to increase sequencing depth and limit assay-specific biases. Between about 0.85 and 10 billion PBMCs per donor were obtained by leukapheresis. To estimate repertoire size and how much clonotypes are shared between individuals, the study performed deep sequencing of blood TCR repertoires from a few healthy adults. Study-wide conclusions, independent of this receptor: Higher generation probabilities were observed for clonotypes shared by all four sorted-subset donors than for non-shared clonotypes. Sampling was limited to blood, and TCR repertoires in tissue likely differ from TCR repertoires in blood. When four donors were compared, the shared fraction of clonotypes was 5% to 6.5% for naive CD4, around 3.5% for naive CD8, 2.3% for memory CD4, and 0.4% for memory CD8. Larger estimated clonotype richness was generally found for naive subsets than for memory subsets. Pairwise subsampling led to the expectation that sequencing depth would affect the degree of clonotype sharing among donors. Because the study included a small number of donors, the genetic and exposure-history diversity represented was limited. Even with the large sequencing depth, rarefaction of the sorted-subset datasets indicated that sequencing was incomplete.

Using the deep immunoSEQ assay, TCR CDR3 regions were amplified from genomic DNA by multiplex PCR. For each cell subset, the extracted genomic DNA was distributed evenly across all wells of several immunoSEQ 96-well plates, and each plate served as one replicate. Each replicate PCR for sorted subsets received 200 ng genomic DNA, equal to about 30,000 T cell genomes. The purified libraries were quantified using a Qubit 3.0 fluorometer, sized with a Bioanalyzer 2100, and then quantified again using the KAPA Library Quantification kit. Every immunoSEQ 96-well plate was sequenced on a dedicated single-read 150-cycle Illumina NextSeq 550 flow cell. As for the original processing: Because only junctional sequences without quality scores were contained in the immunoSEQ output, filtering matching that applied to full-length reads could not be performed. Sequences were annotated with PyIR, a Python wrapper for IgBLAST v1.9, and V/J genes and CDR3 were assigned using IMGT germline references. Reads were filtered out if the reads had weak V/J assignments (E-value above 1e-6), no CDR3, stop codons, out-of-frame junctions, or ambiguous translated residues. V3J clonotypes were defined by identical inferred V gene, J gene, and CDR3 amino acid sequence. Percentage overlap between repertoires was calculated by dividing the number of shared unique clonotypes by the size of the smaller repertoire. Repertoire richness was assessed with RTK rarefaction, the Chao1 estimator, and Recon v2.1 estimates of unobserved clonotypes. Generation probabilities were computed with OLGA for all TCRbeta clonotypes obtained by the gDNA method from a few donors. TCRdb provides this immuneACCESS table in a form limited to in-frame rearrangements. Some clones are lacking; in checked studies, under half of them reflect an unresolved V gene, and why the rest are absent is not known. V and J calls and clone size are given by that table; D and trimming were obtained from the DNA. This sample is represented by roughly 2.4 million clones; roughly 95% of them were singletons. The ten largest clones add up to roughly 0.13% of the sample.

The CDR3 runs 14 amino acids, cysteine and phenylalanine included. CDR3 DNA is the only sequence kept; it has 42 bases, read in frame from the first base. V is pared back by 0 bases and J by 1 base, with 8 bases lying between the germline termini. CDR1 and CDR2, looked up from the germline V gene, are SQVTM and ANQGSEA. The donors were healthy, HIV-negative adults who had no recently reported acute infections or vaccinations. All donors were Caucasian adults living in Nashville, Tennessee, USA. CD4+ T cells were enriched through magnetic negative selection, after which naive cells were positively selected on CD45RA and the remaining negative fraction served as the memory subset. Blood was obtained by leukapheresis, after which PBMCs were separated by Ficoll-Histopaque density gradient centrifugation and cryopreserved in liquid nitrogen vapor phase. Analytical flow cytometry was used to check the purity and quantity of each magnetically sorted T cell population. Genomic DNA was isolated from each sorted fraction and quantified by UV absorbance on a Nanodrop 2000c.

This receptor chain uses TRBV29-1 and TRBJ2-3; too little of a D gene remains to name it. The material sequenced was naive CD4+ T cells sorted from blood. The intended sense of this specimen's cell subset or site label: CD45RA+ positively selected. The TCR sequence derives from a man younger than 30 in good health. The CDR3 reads CSVEDGQGTDTQYF. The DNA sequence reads TGCAGCGTTGAAGATGGCCAGGGCACAGATACGCAGTATTTT.